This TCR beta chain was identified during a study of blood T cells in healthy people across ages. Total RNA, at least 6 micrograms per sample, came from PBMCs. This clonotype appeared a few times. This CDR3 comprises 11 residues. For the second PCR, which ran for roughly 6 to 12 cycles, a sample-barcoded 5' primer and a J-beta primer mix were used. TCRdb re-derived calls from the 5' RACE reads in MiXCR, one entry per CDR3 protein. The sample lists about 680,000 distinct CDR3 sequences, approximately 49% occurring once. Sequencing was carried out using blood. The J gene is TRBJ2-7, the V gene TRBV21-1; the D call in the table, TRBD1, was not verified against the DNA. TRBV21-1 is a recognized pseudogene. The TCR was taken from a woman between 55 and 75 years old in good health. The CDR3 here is CASSRPGEQYF. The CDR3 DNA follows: TGTGCCAGCAGCCGACCGGGGGAGCAGTACTTC.